These 23 T cell receptor beta chains were all obtained from the same sample, sequenced in a study of cytomegalovirus exposure and HLA in healthy donors. Vbeta (60) and Jbeta (13) primers were used in the PCR. Assay used: immunoSEQ multiplex PCR; TCRdb lists only in-frame clones, some missing. The sample has 150,000 to 200,000 clones, nearly 80% seen once. The sample consisted of PBMCs. These receptors all come from a man aged 45-65 years in good health and CMV-seropositive.

This clone was detected only a few times. The chain has TRBV4-1 and TRBJ2-1; D possibly corresponds to TRBD1 (6 bases). Germline CDR1 and CDR2: MGHRA and YSYEKL. CDR3 length: 16 residues. V lost 0 bases to trimming and J lost 6 bases, with 15 bases between them. CDR3: CASSQDPRGLGNEQFF. The CDR3 nucleotides are TGCGCCAGCAGCCAAGATCCCAGGGGTTTGGGCAATGAGCAGTTCTTC.

This clone was picked up a small number of times. The chain combines TRBV7-9 with TRBJ2-6; no clear D. CDR3 length equals 13 residues. V gave up 8 bases and J gave up 0 bases, with 5 bases separating them. Germline lookup yields CDR1 SEHNR and CDR2 FQNEAQ (reference sequence). The CDR3 nucleotides are TGTGCCAGCCCCCGCTCTGGGGCCAACGTCCTGACTTTC. Residues: CASPRSGANVLTF.

J is TRBJ1-2 and V is TRBV4-3, with a tentative D call TRBD1 (6 bases). CDR3 size: 18 residues. Trimming left V 3 bases short and J 7 bases short, with 27 bases between. Looked up from germline, CDR1 is LGHNA and CDR2 is YSLEER. In nucleotides, the CDR3 is TGCGCCAGCAGCCAGGCCGAACAGGGCTTTCGGATATTAGGTGGCTACACCTTC. As protein: CASSQAEQGFRILGGYTF.

The chain uses TRBV27 and TRBJ1-6, with D maybe TRBD1 (5 bases). The CDR3 length is 17 residues. Per germline, CDR1 MNHEY and CDR2 SMNVEV (reference sequence). V lost 5 bases and J lost 2, with 16 bases in between. CDR3 sequence (DNA): TGTGCCAGCAGTCCACGGGGGGGGAGAACCTATAATTCACCCCTCCACTTT. This sequence encodes CASSPRGGRTYNSPLHF.

J is TRBJ2-2 and V is TRBV7-6; a possible D gene is TRBD2 (5 bases). This CDR3 comprises 14 residues. Germline V lookup: CDR1 SGHVS, CDR2 FNYEAQ. V was cut by 3 bases and J by 1 base, with 6 bases left in between. The chain's CDR3 is CASSLGVNTGELFF. DNA of the CDR3: TGTGCCAGCAGCTTGGGAGTGAACACCGGGGAGCTGTTTTTT.

This clone appeared a few times. The genes are TRBV27 and TRBJ2-5; D is unresolved. The germline gives CDR1 MNHEY, CDR2 SMNVEV (reference sequence). The CDR3 loop spans 17 amino acids. Deletions cut 3 bases from V and 3 bases from J, with 20 bases between. CDR3 sequence reads: CASSFRSLGPVEETQYF. The CDR3 DNA reads TGTGCCAGCAGTTTCCGGTCTTTGGGCCCGGTGGAAGAGACCCAGTACTTC.

The V gene is TRBV7-7, the J gene TRBJ2-7, with TRBD1 matching over 8 bases. This CDR3 has 13 amino acids. V trimming: 3 bases; J trimming: 6 bases; junction bases outside the gene matches: 4. Germline V gene lookup returns CDR1 SSHAT and CDR2 FNYEAQ (reference sequence). CDR3 in amino acids: CASSLDRAGEQYF. The CDR3 nucleotides are TGTGCCAGCAGCTTGGACAGGGCGGGCGAGCAGTACTTC.

The rearrangement links TRBV5-4 to TRBJ1-4; D possibly corresponds to TRBD1 (6 bases). This CDR3 has 15 amino acids. V was shortened by 0 bases and J by 2 bases, with 8 bases between the two germline ends. CDR1 and CDR2 (germline): SGHNT, YYREEE (reference sequence). CDR3 sequence reads: CASSLAGVTNEKLFF. CDR3 nucleotide sequence: TGTGCCAGCAGCTTGGCAGGGGTGACTAATGAAAAACTGTTTTTT. Full variable domain (rest looked up from reference TRBV5-4 and TRBJ1-4): ETGVTQSPTHLIKTRGQQVTLRCSSQSGHNTVSWYQQALGQGPQFIFQYYREEENGRGNFPPRFSGLQFPNYSSELNVNALELDDSALYLCASSLAGVTNEKLFFGSGTQLSVL.

The J gene is TRBJ1-1, the V gene TRBV7-2; TRBD1 might be the D (6 bases). Trimming pared 5 bases from V and 5 bases from J, leaving 18 bases between. The germline gives CDR1 SGHTA, CDR2 FQGNSA. The CDR3 consists of 15 residues. CDR3 loop: CASSPVGGRWTEAFF. The CDR3 DNA follows: TGTGCCAGCAGCCCAGTGGGGGGGCGTTGGACTGAAGCTTTCTTT.

This clone appeared a single time. The genes are TRBV5-5 and TRBJ2-7; D is undetermined. Trimming took 4 bases from V and 1 from J, leaving 9 bases between them. The germline CDR1 and CDR2 sequences are SGHKS and YYEKEE (reference sequence). The CDR3 contains 13 residues. The CDR3 sequence: CASSTDISYEQYV. In DNA form, the CDR3 reads TGTGCCAGCAGCACCGACATATCCTACGAGCAGTACGTC.

The CDR3 reads CASSYSRGGTNEQFF. The CDR3 DNA sequence: TGTGCCAGCAGTTACTCGCGGGGGGGTACCAATGAGCAGTTCTTC. V usage is TRBV6-6 and J usage is TRBJ2-1; 9 bases map to TRBD2. Germline V lookup: CDR1 MNHNY, CDR2 SVGAGI (reference sequence). The CDR3 spans 15 residues. J lost 6 bases, V lost 0 bases, and 3 bases had no gene match.

This sequence joins TRBV13 and TRBJ2-2; D gene uncertain. Germline lookup yields CDR1 PRHDT and CDR2 FYEKMQ (reference sequence). The CDR3 is 11 amino acids. V was pared by 8 bases and J by 6 bases, with 7 bases between. The CDR3 DNA reads as TGTGCCAGCTCCCAGGCCGGGGAGCTGTTTTTT. It translates to CASSQAGELFF. The full variable domain, its missing parts supplied by reference TRBV13 and TRBJ2-2, is AAGVIQSPRHLIKEKRETATLKCYPIPRHDTVYWYQQGPGQDPQFLISFYEKMQSDKGSIPDRFSAQQFSDYHSELNMSSLELGDSALYFCASSQAGELFFGEGSRLTVL.

This clone was recorded once. The rearrangement joins TRBV6-5 to TRBJ2-5, with 12 bases that match TRBD2. The DNA matches TRBJ2-7 better at its end, which makes the J call doubtful. This CDR3 region has 14 residues. Germline V gene sequence: CDR1 MNHEY, CDR2 SVGAGI. The chain's CDR3 is CASMASGGVYEQYF. The CDR3 DNA reads as TGTGCCAGCATGGCTAGCGGGGGGGTCTACGAGCAGTACTTC.

The chain employs TRBV7-2 and TRBJ2-5; D unresolved. CDR3 length: 15 amino acids. CDR1 and CDR2 from the germline V gene are SGHTA and FQGNSA. Deletions cut 0 bases from V and 2 bases from J, with 10 bases between. As DNA, the CDR3 is TGTGCCAGCAGCTTAGCGCGTGTAGAACAAGAGACCCAGTACTTC. It specifies CASSLARVEQETQYF. Full variable domain (missing parts from reference TRBV7-2 and TRBJ2-5): GAGVSQSPSNKVTEKGKDVELRCDPISGHTALYWYRQSLGQGLEFLIYFQGNSAPDKSGLPSDRFSAERTGGSVSTLTIQRTQQEDSAVYLCASSLARVEQETQYFGPGTRLLVL.

V is TRBV27 and J is TRBJ1-2; a weak D match, TRBD1 (5 bases). The CDR3 length is 15 residues. Trimming left V 4 bases short and J 1 base short, with 13 bases between. The germline V gene encodes CDR1 MNHEY and CDR2 SMNVEV (reference sequence). CDR3 residues: CASSSRGEGNYGYTF. CDR3 nucleotides: TGTGCCAGCAGTTCCCGGGGGGAGGGTAACTATGGCTACACCTTC.

This rearrangement joins TRBV6-1 to TRBJ1-5; D gene uncertain. V was cut by 11 bases and J by 2 bases, with 13 bases left in between. The CDR3 is made up of 13 amino acids. CDR1 is MNHNS, CDR2 SASEGT, per germline. CDR3 protein: CAARPEGNQPQHF. The CDR3 DNA is TGTGCCGCACGGCCAGAGGGCAATCAGCCCCAGCATTTT.

This clone appeared once. This chain links TRBV6-5 with TRBJ1-2; TRBD1 agrees at 7 bases. The V gene's germline CDR1 is MNHEY and CDR2 SVGAGI. There are 15 residues in the CDR3. V shed 8 bases and J 4 bases; nucleotides not matched to a gene: 13. In nucleotides, the CDR3 is TGTGCCAGCCGTTCCTCGGGACAGTATCTCTATGGCTACACCTTC. It yields the protein CASRSSGQYLYGYTF.

This chain joins TRBV2 and TRBJ2-7, with D possibly TRBD2 on 5 matching bases. The ends were cut back, 6 bases at V and 6 bases at J, with 21 bases in the middle. The CDR3 contains 15 residues. Germline V lookup: CDR1 SNHLY, CDR2 FYNNEI. The CDR3, as DNA: TGTGCCAGCAGGGCTACGGGAAGCTCACGGTCCGAGCAGTACTTC. Its translation: CASRATGSSRSEQYF.

The chain is built from TRBV29-1 and TRBJ2-3; TRBD1 matches 11 bases. The CDR3 consists of 15 residues. V was pared by 2 bases and J by 4 bases, with 5 bases of the junction left unmatched. Germline assignment: CDR1 SQVTM and CDR2 ANQGSEA. CDR3 loop: CSVEWDRGWPDTQYF. CDR3 sequence (DNA): TGCAGCGTTGAATGGGACAGGGGGTGGCCAGATACGCAGTATTTT.

This chain uses TRBV7-3 with TRBJ2-7; 8 bases map to TRBD1. Germline CDR1 and CDR2: SGHTA and FQGTGA. The CDR3 consists of 14 residues. J was trimmed by 3 bases and V by 5 bases; bases with no gene match: 6. The CDR3, as DNA: TGTGCCAGCAGCACCTACGACAGGGGCTACGAGCAGTACTTC. Protein: CASSTYDRGYEQYF.

The V and J genes are TRBV6-6 and TRBJ2-7; TRBD2 matches at 14 bases. This CDR3 region has 16 residues. CDR1 is MNHNY and CDR2 is SVGAGI in the germline V gene (reference sequence). V was pared by 0 bases and J by 3 bases, with 1 base of the junction left unmatched. The CDR3 is CASSYSTSGGDYEQYF. The CDR3 DNA follows: TGTGCCAGCAGTTACTCGACTAGCGGGGGGGACTACGAGCAGTACTTC.

The chain employs TRBV28 and TRBJ1-4, with D possibly TRBD1 on 6 matching bases. CDR1 and CDR2 (germline): MDHEN, SYDVKM. The CDR3 totals 11 residues. V lost 4 bases, J lost 12 bases, and 9 bases lay in between. The CDR3 DNA reads TGTGCCAGCAGTTACAGGGCACAACTGTTTTTT. Its translation: CASSYRAQLFF.

This chain connects TRBV7-3 to TRBJ2-3, with TRBD1 matching over 10 bases. The germline CDR1 and CDR2 sequences are SGHTA and FQGTGA. The V gene end was trimmed by 3 bases and the J gene end by 3 bases; junction bases not matched to a gene: 3. The CDR3 has 15 residues. CDR3 protein: CASSLGTGATDTQYF. CDR3 nucleotide sequence: TGTGCCAGCAGCTTGGGGACAGGGGCAACAGATACGCAGTATTTT.